These 8 T cell receptor beta chains originate from one sample sequenced in a study of cytomegalovirus exposure and HLA in healthy donors. PCR amplification relied on 60 Vbeta primers (plus 13 Jbeta primers). TCRdb keeps only in-frame clones here, not all; method: immunoSEQ multiplex PCR. The sample holds roughly 160,000 clones, around four fifths seen once. Sequencing was carried out using PBMCs. The receptors shown here come from a woman aged 45-65 years in good health and CMV-seronegative.

This clone was recorded only once. The rearrangement uses TRBV7-9 and TRBJ2-1; possibly TRBD2 for D (7 bases). V lost 6 bases and J 9 bases, leaving 27 bases between the germline ends. The CDR3 has 17 amino acids. Germline lookup yields CDR1 SEHNR and CDR2 FQNEAQ (reference sequence). In nucleotides, the CDR3 is TGTGCCAGCAGTCAGGGGTTGCGGGAGAGGTTCCCGGTTGAGCAGTTCTTC. It specifies CASSQGLRERFPVEQFF.

This chain links TRBV18 with TRBJ2-5; 8 bases align to TRBD1. V lost 5 bases to trimming and J lost 5 bases; unmatched junction nucleotides: 10. This CDR3 has 15 residues. Germline V gives CDR1 KGHSH, CDR2 LQKENI. The CDR3 region is CASSAIYRQGETQYF. CDR3 coding DNA: TGTGCCAGCTCAGCGATCTACCGACAGGGGGAGACCCAGTACTTC.

A few counts support this clone. The genes are TRBV4-3 and TRBJ1-2; D not resolved. In germline, CDR1 is LGHNA, CDR2 YSLEER. The length of the CDR3 is 15 residues. Trimming left V 0 bases short and J 4 bases short, with 12 bases between. This CDR3 reads CASSQDRGVLYGYTF. The CDR3 DNA reads TGCGCCAGCAGCCAAGATCGAGGAGTCCTCTATGGCTACACCTTC.

The chain links TRBV7-2 to TRBJ2-1; D is unclear. V dropped 2 bases and J dropped 4 bases, with 6 bases sitting between them. Germline CDR1 and CDR2: SGHTA and FQGNSA. This CDR3 has 13 amino acids. The CDR3 protein is CASSLSLYNEQFF. DNA of the CDR3: TGTGCCAGCAGCTTATCCCTGTACAATGAGCAGTTCTTC.

This chain links TRBV10-1 with TRBJ2-5, with 9 bases identical to TRBD1. The J call may be incorrect, as the DNA end agrees better with TRBJ2-7. Germline CDR1 and CDR2: WNHNN and SYGVQD (reference sequence). The CDR3 sequence is 14 residues long. The CDR3 region has the DNA TGCGCCAGCAGTCGGGACAGGGCAACCTACGAGCAGTACTTC. It translates to CASSRDRATYEQYF.

V is TRBV6-1 and J is TRBJ2-7, with a weak D call TRBD1 (5 bases). V was shortened by 8 bases and J by 4 bases, with 12 bases between the two germline ends. Germline V gives CDR1 MNHNS, CDR2 SASEGT. This CDR3 region has 12 residues. The CDR3 protein is CASAIGVYEQYF. The CDR3 nucleotides read TGTGCCAGCGCAATAGGGGTGTACGAGCAGTACTTC.

The chain uses TRBV9 and TRBJ1-5, with 8 bases matching TRBD1. CDR1 and CDR2 from the germline V gene are SGDLS and YYNGEE. The CDR3 is 15 amino acids. The trim removed 0 bases at V and 3 bases at J, leaving 2 bases unmatched. The DNA for the CDR3 is TGTGCCAGCAGCGTAGGACAGGGGCCCAATCAGCCCCAGCATTTT. Protein: CASSVGQGPNQPQHF.

This chain connects TRBV4-1 to TRBJ2-7, with D perhaps matching TRBD2 (6 bases). The V end was cut by 4 bases, the J end by 5 bases, with 12 bases between. Germline CDR1 reads MGHRA; CDR2 reads YSYEKL. The CDR3 length is 13 residues. CDR3 bases: TGCGCCAGCAGCCCCCGACTAGACAACGAGCAGTACTTC. The encoded protein is CASSPRLDNEQYF.